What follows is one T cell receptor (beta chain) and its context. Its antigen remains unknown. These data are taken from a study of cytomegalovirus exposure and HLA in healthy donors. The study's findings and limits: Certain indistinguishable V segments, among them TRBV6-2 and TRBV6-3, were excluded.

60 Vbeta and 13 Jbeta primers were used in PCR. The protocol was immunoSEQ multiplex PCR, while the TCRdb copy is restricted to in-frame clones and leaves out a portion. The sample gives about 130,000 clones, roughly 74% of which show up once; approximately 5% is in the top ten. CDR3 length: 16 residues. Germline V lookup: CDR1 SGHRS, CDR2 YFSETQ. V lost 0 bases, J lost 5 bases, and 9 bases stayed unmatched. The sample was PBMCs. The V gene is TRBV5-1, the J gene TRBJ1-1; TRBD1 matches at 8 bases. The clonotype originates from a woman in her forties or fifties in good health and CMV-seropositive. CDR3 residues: CASSLGSGGAGTEAFF. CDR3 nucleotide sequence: TGCGCCAGCAGCTTGGGCTCAGGGGGCGCGGGGACTGAAGCTTTCTTT.